This T cell receptor (beta chain) stems from a study of CD8+ T cells in alopecia areata. TCR sequencing used cDNA made by reverse transcription of extracted RNA. Profiling relied on immunoSEQ multiplex PCR, and the TCRdb table lists in-frame clones only, not all of them. This sample has about 140,000 clones, with around 83% found just once. Treatment here: oral pan-JAK inhibitor, 5-10 mg twice daily. Deletions cut 6 bases from V and 7 bases from J, with 7 bases between. CDR3 length: 10 residues. In germline, CDR1 is MNHNS, CDR2 SASEGT. This clone has only a few counts. The sequences come from CD8+ T cells sorted from blood, collected at week 4, from a patient treated with tofacitinib. V usage is TRBV6-1 and J usage is TRBJ2-7; D may be TRBD1 (6 bases). The TCR comes from a human donor with alopecia areata. The CDR3 region has the DNA TGTGCCAGCAGCGACAGGGAGCAGTACTTC. It codes for CASSDREQYF.